This entry is about one T cell receptor (beta chain). Its antigen is undetermined. PCR primers comprised 60 Vbeta and 13 Jbeta primers. TCRdb's copy holds only in-frame clones and misses some; the assay was immunoSEQ multiplex PCR. This sample has around 120,000 clones, with roughly 80% found just once. Looked up from germline, CDR1 is SNHLY and CDR2 is FYNNEI. Trimming took off 8 bases at V and 4 bases at J, with 10 bases between the two ends. This CDR3 contains 12 residues. The record originates from a study of cytomegalovirus exposure and HLA in healthy donors. Study-wide results and limits: Rates of TCR association differed by HLA locus in a later analysis, with DRB1 highest and HLA-C lowest. A few V segments could not be told apart, such as TRBV6-2 and TRBV6-3, and were left out. Later work showed greater clonal expansion in HLA-associated TCR beta chains than in equally common others. Analyses of presence and absence presupposed an approximately uniform sequencing depth across donors.

The TCR originated in a man in his 60s in good health and CMV-seropositive. The sample taken for sequencing was PBMCs. The gene calls are TRBV2 and TRBJ2-3; D may be TRBD2 (6 bases). The CDR3 DNA reads TGTGCCAGCGGAGGGGAATCAGATACGCAGTATTTT. Translating it yields CASGGESDTQYF.